The 16 T cell receptor beta chains presented below share a single source sample, sequenced in a study of cytomegalovirus exposure and HLA in healthy donors. The PCR ran on 60 Vbeta and 13 Jbeta primers. Clones were read by immunoSEQ multiplex PCR, and TCRdb kept only the in-frame ones, dropping some. In the table there are about 180,000 clones, roughly 75% of which are singletons. The sample taken for sequencing was PBMCs. The receptors shown here come from a man between 35 and 55 years old in good health and CMV-seronegative.

The chain recombines TRBV2 with TRBJ1-2, with D hard to call. This CDR3 comprises 15 residues. V shed 3 bases and J shed 0 bases, with 11 bases lying between them. Germline lookup yields CDR1 SNHLY and CDR2 FYNNEI. The CDR3 DNA sequence: TGTGCCAGCAGTGACCTCTCCCCGGCTAACTATGGCTACACCTTC. It specifies CASSDLSPANYGYTF.

The chain couples TRBV7-2 to TRBJ1-2, with unresolved D. Germline assignment: CDR1 SGHTA and CDR2 FQGNSA. This CDR3 contains 12 residues. V was pared by 1 base and J by 8 bases, with 8 bases between. The CDR3 DNA reads as TGTGCCAGCAGCTTAGACATGAGGGGCTACACCTTC. The encoded protein is CASSLDMRGYTF.

The V and J genes are TRBV6-5 and TRBJ2-3; 7 nucleotides line up with TRBD1. Germline CDR1 reads MNHEY; CDR2 reads SVGAGI. The CDR3 has 13 amino acids. V was clipped by 10 bases and J by 6 bases; unmatched bases: 10. The CDR3 DNA follows: TGTGCCACCGTGGGGCAGGGGGAGGATACGCAGTATTTT. Protein product: CATVGQGEDTQYF.

The V gene is TRBV18, the J gene TRBJ1-6, with 10 bases that match TRBD1. Losses at the gene ends were 6 bases for V and 8 bases for J; bases not matched to a gene: 7. This CDR3 is built from 15 residues. In germline, CDR1 is KGHSH, CDR2 LQKENI. The CDR3 DNA sequence: TGTGCCAGCTCTCGACAGGGGGCTACAGATTCACCCCTCCACTTT. Encoded protein: CASSRQGATDSPLHF.

V gene TRBV4-1 combines with J gene TRBJ2-3; 9 bases are shared with TRBD1. The germline V gene has CDR1 MGHRA and CDR2 YSYEKL. J gave up 3 bases and V 1 base, and 8 bases lay outside the gene matches. The CDR3 totals 17 residues. Written as DNA, the CDR3 is TGCGCCAGCAGCCAAGGCCTTCCGGGACAGGGTACAGATACGCAGTATTTT. Translated, it gives CASSQGLPGQGTDTQYF.

The rearrangement uses TRBV30 and TRBJ2-7; 10 positions agree with TRBD1. The V and J ends lost 3 bases and 2 bases, in that order; junction bases with no gene match: 7. CDR3 length: 15 residues. Germline V lookup: CDR1 GTSNPN, CDR2 SVGIG (reference sequence). The CDR3 DNA sequence: TGTGCCTGGAGGGGCGGGACAGGGGCCACCTACGAGCAGTACTTC. Encoded protein: CAWRGGTGATYEQYF.

The CDR3 protein is CASSIRDTEGNEQFF. The CDR3 DNA reads TGTGCCAGCAGCATTCGGGATACGGAGGGGAATGAGCAGTTCTTC. V usage is TRBV9 and J usage is TRBJ2-1; perhaps TRBD2 as D (6 bases). Trimming took off 4 bases at V and 7 bases at J, with 18 bases between the two ends. The germline V gene encodes CDR1 SGDLS and CDR2 YYNGEE. The CDR3 sequence is 15 residues long.

The gene calls are TRBV5-1 and TRBJ2-5, with 10 bases fitting TRBD2. V gave up 1 base and J gave up 7 bases; unmatched junction bases: 7. The CDR3 runs 15 residues. The V gene's germline CDR1 is SGHRS and CDR2 YFSETQ. In nucleotides, the CDR3 is TGCGCCAGCAGCTTGACTAGCGGGGTATACGGGACCCAGTACTTC. It is translated as CASSLTSGVYGTQYF.

The chain is built from TRBV29-1 and TRBJ2-3, with TRBD2 identical over 11 bases. The CDR3 sequence is 15 residues long. With 8 bases clipped from V and 4 bases from J, the junction kept 11 bases outside the gene matches. Germline CDR1 is SQVTM and CDR2 is ANQGSEA. The CDR3 loop reads CSCRSGRAIPDTQYF. The CDR3 coding sequence is TGCAGCTGTCGTAGCGGGAGGGCCATCCCAGATACGCAGTATTTT.

This clone was counted a few times. The chain carries TRBV30 and TRBJ2-5; weak D call: TRBD2 (6 bases). Looked up from germline, CDR1 is GTSNPN and CDR2 is SVGIG (reference sequence). The CDR3 loop spans 12 amino acids. Trimming shortened V by 3 bases and J by 9 bases, and 14 bases separated the two germline ends. CDR3 region: CAWSRSRRAQYF. CDR3 sequence (DNA): TGTGCCTGGAGCCGATCTAGGAGGGCCCAGTACTTC.

The V gene is TRBV23-1, the J gene TRBJ2-2; D possibly corresponds to TRBD2 (5 bases). TRBV23-1 counts as an open reading frame of uncertain function. V lost 3 bases and J lost 2, with 19 bases in between. The CDR3 totals 18 residues. The CDR3 region is CASSQALDRAGNTGELFF. For the CDR3, the DNA is TGCGCCAGCAGTCAGGCACTAGATAGAGCCGGAAACACCGGGGAGCTGTTTTTT.

V usage is TRBV7-2 and J usage is TRBJ1-2, with 10 nucleotides matching TRBD1. Per germline, CDR1 SGHTA and CDR2 FQGNSA. The ends lost 5 bases at V and 5 bases at J; junction bases unmatched: 8. CDR3 size: 15 residues. The CDR3 DNA reads TGTGCCAGCAGCCAGAGGGACAGGGGTTTTTATGGCTACACCTTC. This sequence encodes CASSQRDRGFYGYTF.

The table lists this clone with a count of one. The chain is built from TRBV19 and TRBJ2-5; 10 bases fit TRBD2. TRBJ2-7 matches the DNA end more closely, so the J call is doubtful. This CDR3 spans 17 amino acids. Per the germline V gene, CDR1 is LNHDA and CDR2 is SQIVND (reference sequence). Written as DNA, the CDR3 is TGTGCCAGTAGTAGACTTCCGCCAGCGGGAGGGCCAGACGAGCAGTACTTC. This gives the protein CASSRLPPAGGPDEQYF.

V is TRBV11-3 and J is TRBJ2-7; D is perhaps TRBD1 (6 bases). The V end lost 5 bases, the J end lost 2 bases, and 10 bases lay between the germline ends. Germline loops: CDR1 SGHNT, CDR2 YENEEA. The CDR3 totals 13 residues. This CDR3 is CASSGQNAYEQYF. The CDR3 coding sequence is TGTGCCAGCAGCGGACAGAATGCCTACGAGCAGTACTTC.

The chain employs TRBV9 and TRBJ2-5; TRBD2 agrees at 9 bases. Germline lookup yields CDR1 SGDLS and CDR2 YYNGEE. The J segment lost 5 bases and the V segment lost 0 bases, leaving 11 bases of the junction unmatched. The CDR3 extends over 17 amino acids. CDR3 nucleotide sequence: TGTGCCAGCAGCGTAGATAATGGGGGGCGGGAGGGGGAGACCCAGTACTTC. Translated: CASSVDNGGREGETQYF.

This clone appeared a single time. This sequence joins TRBV7-2 and TRBJ1-5; 9 positions match TRBD1. V was pared by 8 bases and J by 9 bases, with 14 bases of the junction left unmatched. Germline V gives CDR1 SGHTA, CDR2 FQGNSA. The length of the CDR3 is 15 residues. CDR3: CASSPYGDRAGPQHF. In DNA form, the CDR3 reads TGTGCCAGCTCACCTTATGGGGACAGGGCAGGGCCCCAGCATTTT.